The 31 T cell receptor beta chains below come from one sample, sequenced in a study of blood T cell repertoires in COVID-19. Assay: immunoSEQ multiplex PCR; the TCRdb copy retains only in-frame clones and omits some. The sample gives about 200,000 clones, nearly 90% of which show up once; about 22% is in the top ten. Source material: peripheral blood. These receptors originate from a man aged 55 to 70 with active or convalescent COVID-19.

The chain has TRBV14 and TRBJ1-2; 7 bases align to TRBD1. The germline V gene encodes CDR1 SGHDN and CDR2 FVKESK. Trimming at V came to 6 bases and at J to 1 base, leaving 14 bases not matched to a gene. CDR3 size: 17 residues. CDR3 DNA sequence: TGTGCCAGCAGTCTAACGGACAGGTTTCCCTTTAACTATGGCTACACCTTC. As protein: CASSLTDRFPFNYGYTF.

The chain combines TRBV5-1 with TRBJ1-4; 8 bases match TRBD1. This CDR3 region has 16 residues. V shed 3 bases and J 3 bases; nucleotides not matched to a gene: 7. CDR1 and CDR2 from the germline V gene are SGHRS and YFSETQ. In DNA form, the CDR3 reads TGCGCCAGCAGCTATGAGCCACAGGGGGCTAATGAAAAACTGTTTTTT. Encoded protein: CASSYEPQGANEKLFF.

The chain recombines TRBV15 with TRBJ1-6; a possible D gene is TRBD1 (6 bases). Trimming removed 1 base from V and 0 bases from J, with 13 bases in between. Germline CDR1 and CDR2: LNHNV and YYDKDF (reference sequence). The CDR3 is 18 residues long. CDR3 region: CATSRGAQGHSYNSPLHF. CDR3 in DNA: TGTGCCACCAGCAGAGGGGCACAGGGACACTCCTATAATTCACCCCTCCACTTT.

CDR3 sequence reads: CASSIETYYGYTF. The CDR3 DNA sequence: TGTGCCAGTAGTATCGAGACATACTATGGCTACACCTTC. This chain connects TRBV19 to TRBJ1-2; unclear D gene. CDR3 length: 13 amino acids. CDR1 and CDR2 (germline): LNHDA, SQIVND (reference sequence). V shed 3 bases and J shed 3 bases, with 8 bases lying between them.

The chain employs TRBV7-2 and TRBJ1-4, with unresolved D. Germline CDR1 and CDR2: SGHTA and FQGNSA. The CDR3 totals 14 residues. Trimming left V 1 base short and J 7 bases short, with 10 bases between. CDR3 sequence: CASSLGDRVEKLFF. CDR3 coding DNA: TGTGCCAGCAGCTTAGGTGACCGGGTTGAAAAACTGTTTTTT.

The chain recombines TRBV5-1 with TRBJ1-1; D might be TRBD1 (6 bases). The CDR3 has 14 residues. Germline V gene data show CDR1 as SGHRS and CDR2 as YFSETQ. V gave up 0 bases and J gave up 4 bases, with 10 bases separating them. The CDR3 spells CASSLGTVTTEAFF. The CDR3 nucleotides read TGCGCCAGCAGCTTGGGGACAGTAACCACTGAAGCTTTCTTT.

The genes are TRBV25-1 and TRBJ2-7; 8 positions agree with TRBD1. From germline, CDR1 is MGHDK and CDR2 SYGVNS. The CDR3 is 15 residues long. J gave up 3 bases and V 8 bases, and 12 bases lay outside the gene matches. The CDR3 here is CASFQRGQVGYEQYF. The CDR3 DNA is TGTGCCAGCTTCCAGAGGGGACAGGTGGGCTACGAGCAGTACTTC.

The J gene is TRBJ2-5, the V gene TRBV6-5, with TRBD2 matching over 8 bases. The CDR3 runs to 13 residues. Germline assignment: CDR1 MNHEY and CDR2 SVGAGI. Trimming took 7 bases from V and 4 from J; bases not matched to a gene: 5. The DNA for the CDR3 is TGTGCCAGCAAGCGGGGGAGGACAGAGACCCAGTACTTC. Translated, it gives CASKRGRTETQYF.

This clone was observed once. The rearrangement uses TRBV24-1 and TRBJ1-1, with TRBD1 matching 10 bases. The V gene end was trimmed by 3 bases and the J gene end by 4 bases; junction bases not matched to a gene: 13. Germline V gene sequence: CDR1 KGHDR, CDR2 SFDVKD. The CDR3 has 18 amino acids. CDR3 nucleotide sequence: TGTGCCACCAGTGATGGGGTATGGACAGGGGGTAGTCTCACTGAAGCTTTCTTT. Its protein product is CATSDGVWTGGSLTEAFF.

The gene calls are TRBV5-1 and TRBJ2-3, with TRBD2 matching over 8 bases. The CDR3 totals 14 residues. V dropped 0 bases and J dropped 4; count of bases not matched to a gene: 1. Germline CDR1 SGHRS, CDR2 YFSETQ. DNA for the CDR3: TGCGCCAGCAGCTTGGGCGGGGGGTCAGATACGCAGTATTTT. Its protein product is CASSLGGGSDTQYF. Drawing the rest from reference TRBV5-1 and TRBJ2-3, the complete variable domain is KAGVTQTPRYLIKTRGQQVTLSCSPISGHRSVSWYQQTPGQGLQFLFEYFSETQRNKGNFPGRFSGRQFSNSRSEMNVSTLELGDSALYLCASSLGGGSDTQYFGPGTRLTVL.

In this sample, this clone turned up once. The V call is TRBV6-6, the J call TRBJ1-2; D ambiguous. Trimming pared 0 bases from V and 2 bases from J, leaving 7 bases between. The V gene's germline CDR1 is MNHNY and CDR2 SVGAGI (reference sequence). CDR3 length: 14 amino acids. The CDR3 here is CASSYSDLNYGYTF. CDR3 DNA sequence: TGTGCCAGCAGTTACTCCGACTTAAACTATGGCTACACCTTC.

In DNA, the CDR3 is TGTGCCAGCAGTTCTACAGGGGCAGGGTACAATGAGCAGTTCTTC. As protein: CASSSTGAGYNEQFF. The genes are TRBV6-5 and TRBJ2-1, with TRBD1 matching over 7 bases. The V gene end was trimmed by 4 bases and the J gene end by 4 bases; junction bases not matched to a gene: 7. Looked up from germline, CDR1 is MNHEY and CDR2 is SVGAGI. There are 15 residues in the CDR3.

CDR3 DNA sequence: TGTGCCAGCTCACCATTGGACACCTACAATGAGCAGTTCTTC. Protein sequence: CASSPLDTYNEQFF. The chain couples TRBV18 to TRBJ2-1, with TRBD1 as a possible D gene (5 bases). Germline V gene data show CDR1 as KGHSH and CDR2 as LQKENI. This CDR3 is 14 amino acids long. V was clipped by 2 bases and J by 2 bases, with 7 bases between them.

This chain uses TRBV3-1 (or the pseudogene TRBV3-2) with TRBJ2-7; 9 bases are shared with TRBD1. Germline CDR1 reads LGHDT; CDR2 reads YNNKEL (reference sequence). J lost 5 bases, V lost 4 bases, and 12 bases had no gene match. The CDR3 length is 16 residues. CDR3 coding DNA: TGTGCCAGCAGCCGGGGACAGGGCTTCATCCCAGACGAGCAGTACTTC. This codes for CASSRGQGFIPDEQYF.

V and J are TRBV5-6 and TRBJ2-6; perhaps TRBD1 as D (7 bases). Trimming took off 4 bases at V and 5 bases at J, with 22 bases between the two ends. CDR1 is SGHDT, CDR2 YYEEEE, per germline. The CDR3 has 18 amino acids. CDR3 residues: CASSRGQAGGLRANVLTF. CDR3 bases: TGTGCCAGCAGCCGCGGACAGGCCGGGGGACTTAGGGCCAACGTCCTGACTTTC.

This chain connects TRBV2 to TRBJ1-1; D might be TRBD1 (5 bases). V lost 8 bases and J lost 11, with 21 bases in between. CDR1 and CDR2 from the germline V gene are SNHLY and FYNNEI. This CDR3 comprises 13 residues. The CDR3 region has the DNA TGTGCCAGCTCCCTCGACGTGGGGGGGGAGGCTTTCTTT. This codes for CASSLDVGGEAFF.

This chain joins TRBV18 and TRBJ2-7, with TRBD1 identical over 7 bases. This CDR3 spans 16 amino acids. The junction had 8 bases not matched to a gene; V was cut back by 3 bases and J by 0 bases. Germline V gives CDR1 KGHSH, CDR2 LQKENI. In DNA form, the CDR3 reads TGTGCCAGCTCACCTAGACAGGGATTGAGCTCCTACGAGCAGTACTTC. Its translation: CASSPRQGLSSYEQYF.

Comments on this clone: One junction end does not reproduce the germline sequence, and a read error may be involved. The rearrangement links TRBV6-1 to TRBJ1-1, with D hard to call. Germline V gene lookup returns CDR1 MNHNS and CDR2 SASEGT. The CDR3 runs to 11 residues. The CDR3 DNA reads TGTGCCAGCAGTGAAGGGAGTTTTGGCCGCTTT. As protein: CASSEGSFGRF.

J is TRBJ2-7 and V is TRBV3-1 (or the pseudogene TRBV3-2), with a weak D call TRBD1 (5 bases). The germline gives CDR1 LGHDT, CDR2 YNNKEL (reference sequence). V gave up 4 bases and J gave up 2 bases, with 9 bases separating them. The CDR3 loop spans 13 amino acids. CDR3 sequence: CASSLQGAYEQYF. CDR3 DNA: TGTGCCAGCAGCCTTCAGGGTGCCTACGAGCAGTACTTC.

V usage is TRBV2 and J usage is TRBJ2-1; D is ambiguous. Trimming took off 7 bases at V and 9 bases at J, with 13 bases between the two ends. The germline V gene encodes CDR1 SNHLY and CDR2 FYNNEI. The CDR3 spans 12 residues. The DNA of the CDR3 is TGTGCCAGCACCCGATCTAGTGCTGAGCAGTTCTTC. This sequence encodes CASTRSSAEQFF.

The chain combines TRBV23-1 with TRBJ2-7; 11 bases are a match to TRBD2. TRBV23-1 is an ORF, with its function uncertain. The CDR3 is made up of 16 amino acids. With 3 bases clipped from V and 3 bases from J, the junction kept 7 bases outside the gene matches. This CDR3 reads CASSQASGGTYYEQYF. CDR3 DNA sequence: TGCGCCAGCAGTCAGGCTAGCGGGGGGACCTACTACGAGCAGTACTTC.

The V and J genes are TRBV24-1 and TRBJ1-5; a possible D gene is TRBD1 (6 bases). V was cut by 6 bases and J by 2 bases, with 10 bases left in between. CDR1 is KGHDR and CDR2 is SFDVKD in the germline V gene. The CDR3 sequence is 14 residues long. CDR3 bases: TGTGCCACCAGTACTGGACAGCGCAATCAGCCCCAGCATTTT. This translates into CATSTGQRNQPQHF.

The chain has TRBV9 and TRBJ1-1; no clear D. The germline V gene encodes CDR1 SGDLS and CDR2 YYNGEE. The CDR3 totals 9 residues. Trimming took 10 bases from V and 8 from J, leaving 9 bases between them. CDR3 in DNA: TGTGCCTTTACTCAAGAAGCTTTCTTT. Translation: CAFTQEAFF. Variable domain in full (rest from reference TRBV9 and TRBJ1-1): DSGVTQTPKHLITATGQRVTLRCSPRSGDLSVYWYQQSLDQGLQFLIQYYNGEERAKGNILERFSAQQFPDLHSELNLSSLELGDSALYFCAFTQEAFFGQGTRLTVV.

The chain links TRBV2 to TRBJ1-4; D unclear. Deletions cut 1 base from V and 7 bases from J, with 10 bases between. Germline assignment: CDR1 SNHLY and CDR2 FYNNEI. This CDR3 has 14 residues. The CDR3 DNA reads TGTGCCAGCAGTGAAGGCGGAGCTCGTGAAAAACTGTTTTTT. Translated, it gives CASSEGGAREKLFF.

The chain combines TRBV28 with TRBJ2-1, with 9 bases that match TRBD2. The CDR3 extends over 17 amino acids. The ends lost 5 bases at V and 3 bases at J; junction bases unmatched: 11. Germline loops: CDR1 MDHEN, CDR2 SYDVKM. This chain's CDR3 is CASSPDEGSGGYNEQFF. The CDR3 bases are TGTGCCAGCAGTCCCGACGAAGGTAGCGGGGGCTACAATGAGCAGTTCTTC.

The CDR3 DNA is TGTGCCATCAGTGACCAGGGTACAGATACGCAGTATTTT. It codes for CAISDQGTDTQYF. The V call is TRBV10-3, the J call TRBJ2-3; tentative D call: TRBD1 (5 bases). The V end was cut by 3 bases, the J end by 3 bases, with 7 bases between. The germline gives CDR1 ENHRY, CDR2 SYGVKD. The CDR3 sequence is 13 residues long.

CDR3 loop: CASTTGGVYGYTF. The CDR3 DNA reads TGTGCCAGTACTACAGGGGGCGTCTATGGCTACACCTTC. The rearrangement uses TRBV19 and TRBJ1-2; the match to TRBD1 covers 9 bases. The CDR3 length is 13 residues. CDR1 is LNHDA and CDR2 is SQIVND in the germline V gene (reference sequence). Trimming removed 7 bases from V and 4 bases from J; junction bases left unmatched: 4.

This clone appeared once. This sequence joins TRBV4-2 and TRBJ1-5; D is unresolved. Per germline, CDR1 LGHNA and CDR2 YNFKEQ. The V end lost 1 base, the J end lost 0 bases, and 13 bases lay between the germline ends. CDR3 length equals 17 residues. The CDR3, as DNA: TGTGCCAGCAGCCAAGTTAAGGCGGTAAATAGCAATCAGCCCCAGCATTTT. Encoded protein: CASSQVKAVNSNQPQHF.

The CDR3 loop is CASSEAGAAPYNEQFF. CDR3 DNA: TGCGCCAGCAGTGAGGCGGGGGCGGCTCCCTACAATGAGCAGTTCTTC. V and J are TRBV10-1 and TRBJ2-1; D may be TRBD2 (7 bases). The CDR3 length is 16 residues. Germline V CDR1 and CDR2: WNHNN, SYGVQD (reference sequence). Trimming took off 2 bases at V and 2 bases at J, with 13 bases between the two ends.

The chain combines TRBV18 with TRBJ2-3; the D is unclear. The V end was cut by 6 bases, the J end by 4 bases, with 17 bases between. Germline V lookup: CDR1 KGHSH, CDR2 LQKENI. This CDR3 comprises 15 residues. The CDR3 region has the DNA TGTGCCAGCTCCCCCCTGGGCAGTGAAGCAGATACGCAGTATTTT. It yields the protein CASSPLGSEADTQYF.

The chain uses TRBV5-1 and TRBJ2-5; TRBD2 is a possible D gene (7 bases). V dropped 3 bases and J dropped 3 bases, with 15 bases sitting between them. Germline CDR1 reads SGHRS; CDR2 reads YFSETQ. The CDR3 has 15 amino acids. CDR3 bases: TGCGCCAGCAGCTCACAGGGTCGGGGGGAAGAGACCCAGTACTTC. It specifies CASSSQGRGEETQYF.